One TCR beta chain is described in this entry. Its target is not known. The record originates from a study of glioma-infiltrating T cells. Findings and caveats of the study: Above-expected tissue-blood divergence occurred in all gliomas, most in low-grade ones. Very few CDR3 sequences were shared between tissue and blood.

Using RNA template, CDR3s of TCR alpha and beta were amplified with iRepertoire arm-PCR. One-step reverse transcription and amplification started from approximately 100-400 ng of tissue mRNA or PBMC total RNA. TCRdb recomputed calls from the multiplex PCR reads with MiXCR, one row per CDR3 protein. Here the sample spans about 89,000 distinct CDR3 sequences, 20% to 25% being singletons. This CDR3 comprises 18 residues. Trimming cost V 0 bases and J 0 bases, with 12 bases left between them. CDR1 is SGHAT, CDR2 FQNNGV, per germline. The chain combines TRBV11-2 with TRBJ1-6; D remains unclear. This sequence was found in a human donor with low-grade glioma or glioblastoma, undergoing nonglioma brain surgery, or in good health (not recorded which). Sequenced input: glioma tissue, nonneoplastic brain tissue, or PBMCs (not recorded which). The CDR3 DNA reads as TGTGCCAGCAGCTTAGATGGGATCGCCCGCTCCTATAATTCACCCCTCCACTTT. Residues: CASSLDGIARSYNSPLHF.